This entry lists 15 T cell receptor beta chains sequenced from one sample in a study of graft-versus-host responses after intestinal transplantation. Profiling relied on immunoSEQ multiplex PCR, and the TCRdb table lists in-frame clones only, not all of them. The sample records about 10,000 clones, around 94% being singletons. Material: PBMCs, obtained 8 days after intestinal transplant. The receptors here all came from a human patient who received an intestinal transplant, so some T cells may come from the graft donor.

The rearrangement joins TRBV5-1 to TRBJ2-3; D may be TRBD1 (5 bases). Between the trimmed V and J ends, which lost 0 bases and 4 bases, there was a span of 15 bases. This CDR3 spans 16 amino acids. Germline CDR1 reads SGHRS; CDR2 reads YFSETQ. The CDR3 here is CASSLGGATDSDTQYF. The CDR3, as DNA: TGCGCCAGCAGCTTGGGTGGGGCTACAGATTCAGATACGCAGTATTTT.

This clone occurred once. V gene TRBV12-2 combines with J gene TRBJ1-2. TRBV12-2 is flagged as a pseudogene. There are 15 residues in the CDR3. DNA of the CDR3: TGTGCAAGTCGCCAGCCTCCACGAAAGACCTATGGCTACACCTTC. It codes for CASRQPPRKTYGYTF.

This chain joins TRBV6-1 and TRBJ2-3, with D maybe TRBD1 (6 bases). This CDR3 is built from 15 residues. V gave up 0 bases and J gave up 5 bases, with 12 bases separating them. The germline gives CDR1 MNHNS, CDR2 SASEGT. CDR3 in DNA: TGTGCCAGCAGTGAAGCAGGGGGTACTGGAGATACGCAGTATTTT. This sequence encodes CASSEAGGTGDTQYF.

The rearrangement links TRBV28 to TRBJ2-3; 9 bases align to TRBD2. This CDR3 is built from 18 residues. V trimming: 6 bases; J trimming: 5 bases; junction bases outside the gene matches: 18. Germline CDR1 reads MDHEN; CDR2 reads SYDVKM. CDR3 in DNA: TGTGCCAGCAGAGCTATGGGGGAGAGCGGGGGGTTGATAGATACGCAGTATTTT. Amino acids: CASRAMGESGGLIDTQYF.

The rearrangement joins TRBV19 to TRBJ2-7; D might be TRBD1 (6 bases). V shed 5 bases and J shed 0 bases, with 14 bases lying between them. This CDR3 region has 15 residues. CDR1 LNHDA and CDR2 SQIVND come from the germline V gene (reference sequence). CDR3: CASSPYRDTSYEQYF. The CDR3 DNA reads TGTGCCAGTAGTCCGTACCGGGACACCTCCTACGAGCAGTACTTC.

This chain links TRBV19 with TRBJ1-2; TRBD1 is a possible D gene (5 bases). Germline V gene data show CDR1 as LNHDA and CDR2 as SQIVND (reference sequence). There are 16 residues in the CDR3. Trimming removed 2 bases at V and 3 bases at J, with 16 bases between. In DNA, the CDR3 is TGTGCCAGTAGTATACGAGGGGTGGAATTGTACTATGGCTACACCTTC. Its protein is CASSIRGVELYYGYTF.

The gene calls are TRBV28 and TRBJ1-1; no clear D gene. Trimming removed 2 bases from V and 5 bases from J, with 3 bases in between. The germline V gene has CDR1 MDHEN and CDR2 SYDVKM. This CDR3 comprises 11 residues. CDR3 sequence reads: CASSLSTEAFF. CDR3 coding DNA: TGTGCCAGCAGTTTAAGTACTGAAGCTTTCTTT. The full variable domain, in which reference TRBV28 and TRBJ1-1 provide the parts outside the CDR3, is DVKVTQSSRYLVKRTGEKVFLECVQDMDHENMFWYRQDPGLGLRLIYFSYDVKMKEKGDIPEGYSVSREKKERFSLILESASTNQTSMYLCASSLSTEAFFGQGTRLTVV.

The rearrangement joins TRBV18 to TRBJ2-1, with 9 bases identical to TRBD1. From germline, CDR1 is KGHSH and CDR2 LQKENI. V gave up 2 bases and J gave up 5 bases; unmatched junction bases: 4. The CDR3 has 15 amino acids. Here the CDR3 reads CASSPSGQGNNEQFF. The CDR3 DNA reads as TGTGCCAGCTCACCATCGGGACAGGGAAACAATGAGCAGTTCTTC.

The rearrangement joins TRBV4-1 to TRBJ1-5; D gene uncertain. The germline V gene has CDR1 MGHRA and CDR2 YSYEKL. The CDR3 runs 19 residues. Trimming took off 5 bases at V and 2 bases at J, with 25 bases between the two ends. The CDR3 spells CASSSYPGTSLLGNQPQHF. The CDR3 nucleotides are TGCGCCAGCAGCTCTTACCCGGGAACCTCTCTGTTGGGCAATCAGCCCCAGCATTTT.

This chain joins TRBV14 and TRBJ2-7; no firm D call. The CDR3 sequence is 14 residues long. Germline CDR1 SGHDN, CDR2 FVKESK. Trimming shortened V by 1 base and J by 4 bases, and 11 bases separated the two germline ends. The CDR3 DNA follows: TGTGCCAGCAGCCAAGTGGGGAATGGATACGAGCAGTACTTC. Protein product: CASSQVGNGYEQYF.

The CDR3 DNA reads TGTGCCAGCAGCCCCAGGGACAGGGGGCGAGAGACCCAGTACTTC. Translated, it gives CASSPRDRGRETQYF. This chain links TRBV7-9 with TRBJ2-5, with TRBD1 matching 12 bases. This CDR3 has 15 amino acids. V gave up 5 bases and J gave up 4 bases; unmatched junction bases: 5. Germline V gene sequence: CDR1 SEHNR, CDR2 FQNEAQ (reference sequence).

V gene TRBV28 combines with J gene TRBJ2-7; D could derive from TRBD1 or TRBD2 (5 bases each). There are 14 residues in the CDR3. Trimming shortened V by 2 bases and J by 3 bases, and 11 bases separated the two germline ends. Looked up from germline, CDR1 is MDHEN and CDR2 is SYDVKM. The CDR3 bases are TGTGCCAGCAGTTTAGGGGGTTTCGGCTACGAGCAGTACTTC. Encoded protein: CASSLGGFGYEQYF.

The chain couples TRBV29-1 to TRBJ2-5, with 10 bases matching TRBD2. Trimming removed 3 bases from V and 2 bases from J; junction bases left unmatched: 6. CDR1 is SQVTM, CDR2 ANQGSEA, per germline. The CDR3 runs to 15 residues. The CDR3 DNA is TGCAGCGTTGACGGGCTAGCGGGGGAACAAGAGACCCAGTACTTC. It translates to CSVDGLAGEQETQYF.

V usage is TRBV28 and J usage is TRBJ1-3; weak D call: TRBD1 (6 bases). The V gene's germline CDR1 is MDHEN and CDR2 SYDVKM. CDR3 length: 15 amino acids. V lost 3 bases and J lost 1, with 10 bases in between. DNA for the CDR3: TGTGCCAGCAGTTTCGAGAGGGGGTCTGGAAACACCATATATTTT. Residues: CASSFERGSGNTIYF.

The chain joins TRBV7-2 to TRBJ2-7; D might be TRBD2 (6 bases). Trimming pared 6 bases from V and 4 bases from J, leaving 16 bases between. The germline gives CDR1 SGHTA, CDR2 FQGNSA. There are 14 residues in the CDR3. CDR3 in DNA: TGTGCCAGCAGTCCCGGCGGGCGGGGTTACGAGCAGTACTTC. This codes for CASSPGGRGYEQYF. The variable domain in full, completed from reference TRBV7-2 and TRBJ2-7, reads GAGVSQSPSNKVTEKGKDVELRCDPISGHTALYWYRQSLGQGLEFLIYFQGNSAPDKSGLPSDRFSAERTGGSVSTLTIQRTQQEDSAVYLCASSPGGRGYEQYFGPGTRLTVT.